This T cell receptor (beta chain) was captured by sequencing in a study of T-cell memory formation after mild COVID-19. Trimming removed 5 bases from V and 7 bases from J; junction bases left unmatched: 8. CDR3 size: 15 residues. Germline CDR1 and CDR2: LNHDA and SQIVND (reference sequence). TCRdb re-called the 5' RACE reads through MiXCR, storing one row per CDR3 protein. The table shows around 150,000 distinct CDR3 sequences, with roughly 11% occurring only once. The chain has TRBV19 and TRBJ1-6; 7 bases are shared with TRBD1. The source is a man aged 18 to 35 who had mild COVID-19 (a few samples of this study predate the infection). Cell type and time point are not known. Sequenced material: PBMCs or a T cell subset sorted from them (not recorded which). This CDR3 reads CASSSSTGKNSPLHF. The CDR3 DNA follows: TGTGCCAGTAGTTCGTCGACAGGGAAGAATTCACCCCTCCACTTT.